This T cell receptor beta chain was retrieved from a study of T cell changes during pregnancy in multiple sclerosis. The data were produced by immunoSEQ multiplex PCR, yet TCRdb's version contains in-frame clones alone and is incomplete. Of under 95,000 clones listed, 94% are singletons. Trimming at V came to 4 bases and at J to 9 bases, leaving 4 bases not matched to a gene. This CDR3 comprises 14 residues. Germline CDR1 reads SNHLY; CDR2 reads FYNNEI. This specimen consisted of peripheral blood, obtained in the second trimester of pregnancy. This TCR was sampled from a female donor in good health, enrolled as a control in a pregnancy study. The chain uses TRBV2 and TRBJ2-1, with TRBD2 matching 12 bases. The CDR3 region has the DNA TGTGCCAGCAGTGGGTCTAGCGGGAGGGCTGAGCAGTTCTTC. Amino acid sequence: CASSGSSGRAEQFF.